Listed below are T cell receptor beta chains from one sample, sequenced in a study of cytomegalovirus exposure and HLA in healthy donors. Profiling relied on immunoSEQ multiplex PCR, and the TCRdb table lists in-frame clones only, not all of them. The sample has about 120,000 clones, around 77% seen once. Sequences were obtained from PBMCs. The receptors originated from a man aged 18 to 29 in good health and CMV-seropositive. Each CDR3 is given with its conserved first and last residue. The D gene is left open where the match is weak. The size entry is marked missing in some rows and otherwise reads once, few, many or a size class.

size: -
V: TRBV6-6
D: -
J: TRBJ2-2
DNA: TGTGCCAGCAGGGACAGTAACACCGGGGAGCTGTTTTTT
CDR3: CASRDSNTGELFF

size: -
V: TRBV5-5
D: TRBD2
J: TRBJ2-1
DNA: TGTGCCAGCAGCTTGAGCGGGGGATACAATGAGCAGTTCTTC
CDR3: CASSLSGGYNEQFF

size: -
V: TRBV5-1
D: -
J: TRBJ2-5
DNA: TGCGCCAGCAGCCCCCCGAGTGCGGGGAAAAGGCGAGAGACCCAGTACTTC
CDR3: CASSPPSAGKRRETQYF

size: -
V: TRBV30
D: TRBD1
J: TRBJ1-2
DNA: TGTGCCTGGAGTGAAGAGACAGGGGGTAGTGGCTACACCTTC
CDR3: CAWSEETGGSGYTF

size: -
V: TRBV6-5
D: -
J: TRBJ2-7
DNA: TGTGCCAGCACCCCGAGAGGGGGTCCCTCCTACGAGCAGTACTTC
CDR3: CASTPRGGPSYEQYF

size: -
V: TRBV7-9
D: TRBD1
J: TRBJ1-3
DNA: TGTGCCAGCAGTCCGCGGACAGGGACTGGAAACACCATATATTTT
CDR3: CASSPRTGTGNTIYF

size: -
V: TRBV9
D: TRBD2
J: TRBJ2-7
DNA: TGTGCCAGCAGCGTAGGGGGGGGAGAGACCTACGAGCAGTACTTC
CDR3: CASSVGGGETYEQYF

size: -
V: TRBV5-4
D: -
J: TRBJ2-1
DNA: TGTGCCTCTTCGGACAGTCAACAGCAGTTCTTC
CDR3: CASSDSQQQFF

size: -
V: TRBV5-4
D: TRBD2
J: TRBJ2-2
DNA: TGTGCCAGCAGCTTGGCCCTAGTAGCGGGGGGAAACACCGGGGAGCTGTTTTTT
CDR3: CASSLALVAGGNTGELFF

size: few
V: TRBV11-2
D: -
J: TRBJ2-1
DNA: TGTGCCAGTTCCTGGAGGTTCAATGAGCAGTTCTTC
CDR3: CASSWRFNEQFF

size: -
V: TRBV6-5
D: TRBD1
J: TRBJ2-5
DNA: TGTGCCAGCTCTCCCGGGACAGGGGGAAAGACCCAGTACTTC
CDR3: CASSPGTGGKTQYF

size: -
V: TRBV2
D: -
J: TRBJ1-6
DNA: TGTGCCAGCAGTGGGTCCCCGTCCAGGGATAATTCACCCCTCCACTTT
CDR3: CASSGSPSRDNSPLHF

size: -
V: TRBV5-5
D: TRBD1
J: TRBJ2-7
DNA: TGTGCCAGCAGCTCCCGGACAGGGCCGACCTACGAGCAGTACTTC
CDR3: CASSSRTGPTYEQYF

size: once
V: TRBV27
D: TRBD1
J: TRBJ2-1
DNA: TGTGCCAGCAGTTTTTACCGCCAGGGGGCTTACAATGAGCAGTTCTTC
CDR3: CASSFYRQGAYNEQFF

size: -
V: TRBV27
D: TRBD1
J: TRBJ1-2
DNA: TGTGCCAGCAGTTCAGCCGGGACAGCAGACTATGGCTACACCTTC
CDR3: CASSSAGTADYGYTF

size: -
V: TRBV2
D: TRBD2
J: TRBJ2-1
DNA: TGTGCCAGCAGTCGACGGGGACTAGGAAACTACAATGAGCAGTTCTTC
CDR3: CASSRRGLGNYNEQFF

size: few
V: TRBV29-1
D: -
J: TRBJ2-7
DNA: TGCAGCGCCACCCCGGGGATCGTAAGCTCCTACGAGCAGTACTTC
CDR3: CSATPGIVSSYEQYF

size: -
V: TRBV7-9
D: -
J: TRBJ1-5
DNA: TGTGCCAGCCGGACAGACTCTCAGCCCCAGCATTTT
CDR3: CASRTDSQPQHF

size: -
V: TRBV5-4
D: -
J: TRBJ1-1
DNA: TGTGCCAGCAGCTTGGAAGGGGGGGTCCGAGCTTTCTTT
CDR3: CASSLEGGVRAFF

size: -
V: TRBV6-6
D: -
J: TRBJ1-1
DNA: TGTGCCAGCAGTTACTCGTCCGGGGCTGAAGCTTTCTTT
CDR3: CASSYSSGAEAFF

size: -
V: TRBV29-1
D: -
J: TRBJ2-2
DNA: TGCAGCGTTGTGGGCCGGGAGAACGGGGAGCTGTTTTTT
CDR3: CSVVGRENGELFF

size: once
V: TRBV6-5
D: -
J: TRBJ2-2
DNA: TGTGCCAGCAGTTCTAGGACATTTAACACCGGGGAGCTGTTTTTT
CDR3: CASSSRTFNTGELFF

size: once
V: TRBV6-1
D: -
J: TRBJ1-1
DNA: TGTGCCAGCAGTGTTGGGTCACCAGGAGGAGCTTTCTTT
CDR3: CASSVGSPGGAFF

size: -
V: TRBV7-8
D: TRBD1
J: TRBJ2-7
DNA: TGTGCTTTGGGGGACAGGGGATTCTACGAGCAGTACTTC
CDR3: CALGDRGFYEQYF

size: -
V: TRBV28
D: -
J: TRBJ2-5
DNA: TGTGCCAGCAGTTTTGAAGTTACACCGGGGACCCAGTACTTC
CDR3: CASSFEVTPGTQYF

size: -
V: TRBV5-1
D: TRBD1
J: TRBJ1-4
DNA: TGCGCCAGCAGCTTCTCTGACAGGGGAGAAAAACTGTTTTTT
CDR3: CASSFSDRGEKLFF

size: -
V: TRBV5-4
D: TRBD1
J: TRBJ2-7
DNA: TGTGCCAGCAGCCCTCGGACAGGCAAAACCTACGAGCAGTACTTC
CDR3: CASSPRTGKTYEQYF

size: -
V: TRBV6-5
D: TRBD1
J: TRBJ2-3
DNA: TGTGCCAGCAGCCCCAGGGGGACAGATACGCAGTATTTT
CDR3: CASSPRGTDTQYF

size: -
V: TRBV5-1
D: TRBD1
J: TRBJ2-3
DNA: TGCGCCAGCAGCACCCGGACAGGGGGCGGTGGGGTTCCAGATACGCAGTATTTT
CDR3: CASSTRTGGGGVPDTQYF

size: -
V: TRBV7-6
D: -
J: TRBJ1-4
DNA: TGTGCCAGCAGCGACGGACTTGCAACTAATGAAAAACTGTTTTTT
CDR3: CASSDGLATNEKLFF

size: -
V: TRBV5-1
D: -
J: TRBJ2-3
DNA: TGCGCCAGCAGGTTAACTCCGGGACTCCGCACAGATACGCAGTATTTT
CDR3: CASRLTPGLRTDTQYF

size: -
V: TRBV18
D: TRBD1
J: TRBJ1-1
DNA: TGTGCCAGCTCACCGTCAGGGGGCGAGCCTCAAGCTTTCTTT
CDR3: CASSPSGGEPQAFF

size: once
V: TRBV28
D: -
J: TRBJ1-2
DNA: TGTGCCAGCAGTTTAGTAAGTAGCTATGGCTACACCTTC
CDR3: CASSLVSSYGYTF

size: -
V: TRBV7-2
D: -
J: TRBJ1-4
DNA: TGTGCCAGCAGCTTAGCAGGGGGAACTAATGAAAAACTGTTTTTT
CDR3: CASSLAGGTNEKLFF

size: -
V: TRBV7-8
D: -
J: TRBJ1-5
DNA: TGTGCCAGCAGCCCGAGTCGACAGGCGAGAGTCGGCGGCAATCAGCCCCAGCATTTT
CDR3: CASSPSRQARVGGNQPQHF

size: -
V: TRBV6-1
D: -
J: TRBJ2-7
DNA: TGTGCCAGCAGTTTCCGCCGGGACAACTACGAGCAGTACTTC
CDR3: CASSFRRDNYEQYF

size: -
V: TRBV9
D: -
J: TRBJ2-5
DNA: TGTGCCAGCAGCGTAGGCGGGGGCGGCCAAGAGACCCAGTACTTC
CDR3: CASSVGGGGQETQYF

size: -
V: TRBV9
D: TRBD1
J: TRBJ2-6
DNA: TGTGCCAGCAGGACAGGGGCTGGGGCCAACGGCCTGACTTTC
CDR3: CASRTGAGANGLTF

size: -
V: TRBV27
D: -
J: TRBJ1-5
DNA: TGTGCCAGCAGTTTATCTCTCCGGACAGGCAATCAGCCCCAGCATTTT
CDR3: CASSLSLRTGNQPQHF

size: -
V: TRBV11-2
D: -
J: TRBJ2-1
DNA: TGTGCCAGCAGCTTAGACCCGGGACTCGCGAGGAATGAGCAGTTCTTC
CDR3: CASSLDPGLARNEQFF

size: -
V: TRBV4-2
D: TRBD2
J: TRBJ2-1
DNA: TGTGCCAGCAGCCAAGTTACGGGGGGGCGCAATGAGCAGTTCTTC
CDR3: CASSQVTGGRNEQFF

size: -
V: TRBV28
D: -
J: TRBJ2-2
DNA: TGTGCCAGCAGTTTATTAGGGAGGAAGCTGTTTTTT
CDR3: CASSLLGRKLFF

size: -
V: TRBV4-1
D: TRBD1
J: TRBJ1-4
DNA: TGCGCCAGCACCTTACAAGGACAGGGTGTTAATGAAAAACTGTTTTTT
CDR3: CASTLQGQGVNEKLFF

size: -
V: TRBV6-1
D: -
J: TRBJ1-2
DNA: TGTGCCAGCAGTGAACTCCTGGGGCTCTCTTATGGCTACACCTTC
CDR3: CASSELLGLSYGYTF

size: once
V: TRBV29-1
D: TRBD1
J: TRBJ1-5
DNA: TGCAGCGTTTCGATAGGGACAGGGGGCAATCAGCCCCAGCATTTT
CDR3: CSVSIGTGGNQPQHF

size: -
V: TRBV28
D: -
J: TRBJ1-1
DNA: TGTGCCAGCAGTATACGAACAGGTTTCCACACTGAAGCTTTCTTT
CDR3: CASSIRTGFHTEAFF

size: -
V: TRBV21-1
D: -
J: TRBJ2-7
DNA: TGTGCCAGCAGCAAAGGGGGACTAGCGGACTCCTACGAGCAGTACTTC
CDR3: CASSKGGLADSYEQYF

size: -
V: TRBV27
D: -
J: TRBJ1-2
DNA: TGTGCCAGCAATAGGGGAGGGCGGGACTATGGCTACACCTTC
CDR3: CASNRGGRDYGYTF